A selection of T cell receptor beta chains follows, all from one sample in a study of shared clonotypes between healthy human individuals. Sequencing was performed with immunoSEQ multiplex PCR; in TCRdb, only in-frame clones are kept and a portion is missing. Altogether roughly 500,000 clones are present, roughly three quarters being singletons, with the ten largest covering about 13%. The sequenced sample consisted of PBMCs. These receptors were collected from a woman aged 35 to 49 in good health. Some clones in this sample may be carry-over from other donors' samples. CDR3s include the opening cysteine and the closing phenylalanine or tryptophan. D genes are given only for firm matches. The size field is filled for only some rows; it gives once, few, many or a size class.

size	J	D	V	length	DNA	CDR3
NA	TRBJ2-1	NA	TRBV6-1	15	TGTGCCAGCAGCCCCCGATCGGTCAGCTTCAATGAGCAGTTCTTC	CASSPRSVSFNEQFF
NA	TRBJ2-1	NA	TRBV28	15	TGTGCCAGCAGTTGGCGGGGAGGTGTCTACAATGAGCAGTTCTTC	CASSWRGGVYNEQFF
NA	TRBJ2-5	NA	TRBV18	14	TGTGCCAGCTCACCACGAGGAGGCCAAGAGACCCAGTACTTC	CASSPRGGQETQYF
NA	TRBJ2-1	NA	TRBV5-4	15	TGTGCCAGCACCCTTGGAGGGGGGACTTACAATGAGCAGTTCTTC	CASTLGGGTYNEQFF
once	TRBJ2-1	NA	TRBV7-3	14	TGTGCCAGCAGCAATACAGGCTCCTACAATGAGCAGTTCTTC	CASSNTGSYNEQFF
NA	TRBJ2-7	TRBD1	TRBV30	13	TGTGCCTGGAGTGTACAACAGGGGGACGAGCAGTACTTC	CAWSVQQGDEQYF
NA	TRBJ1-5	NA	TRBV2	15	TGTGCCAGCAGCGGATCTCGGCTCTTCAATCAGCCCCAGCATTTT	CASSGSRLFNQPQHF
NA	TRBJ1-4	TRBD1	TRBV2	14	TGTGCCATCACTAGGGGGCCAACTAATGAAAAACTGTTTTTT	CAITRGPTNEKLFF
NA	TRBJ2-1	NA	TRBV7-9	16	TGTGCCAGCAGCTTACTTGGGCGTAGGGGATACAATGAGCAGTTCTTC	CASSLLGRRGYNEQFF
NA	TRBJ1-1	NA	TRBV28	15	TGTGCCAGCAGTTTTTGGGGGGACTCCAACACTGAAGCTTTCTTT	CASSFWGDSNTEAFF
NA	TRBJ2-3	TRBD1	TRBV28	14	TGTGCCAGCAGTACTACAGGGGTCACAGATACGCAGTATTTT	CASSTTGVTDTQYF
NA	TRBJ2-5	TRBD2	TRBV7-9	15	TGTGCCAGCAGCATAAGACTAGCGGCGACAGAGACCCAGTACTTC	CASSIRLAATETQYF
NA	TRBJ2-7	TRBD2	TRBV4-3	15	TGCGCCAGCAGCCAAGATCGGACTAGCTCCTACGAGCAGTACTTC	CASSQDRTSSYEQYF
NA	TRBJ1-1	NA	TRBV5-6	15	TGTGCCAGCAGCCCGTTGAAGGGGGTCGCGATTGAAGCTTTCTTT	CASSPLKGVAIEAFF
NA	TRBJ2-1	NA	TRBV7-2	15	TGTGCCAGCAGCCGTGGGAGGCCCGATGGTGGGGAGCAGTTCTTC	CASSRGRPDGGEQFF
NA	TRBJ2-5	TRBD1	TRBV4-1	16	TGCGCCAGCAGCCAAGGATACAGGGGGCGGCAAGAGACCCAGTACTTC	CASSQGYRGRQETQYF
NA	TRBJ2-7	NA	TRBV2	13	TGTGCCAGCAGTCGATCAGGGGGGTACGAGCAGTACTTC	CASSRSGGYEQYF
NA	TRBJ2-5	NA	TRBV30	13	TGTGCCTGGACCCCGACGTATGGAGAGACCCAGTACTTC	CAWTPTYGETQYF